This T cell receptor beta chain was identified during a study of blood T cell repertoires in COVID-19. This table comes from immunoSEQ multiplex PCR, and its TCRdb copy is limited to in-frame clones, with some not included. The top ten hold around 1.5% of the sample, which has roughly 380,000 clones, around 91% seen once. Germline CDR1 and CDR2: SNHLY and FYNNEI. The length of the CDR3 is 17 residues. Trimming took 8 bases from V and 2 from J; bases not matched to a gene: 11. Sample: peripheral blood. The rearrangement joins TRBV2 to TRBJ1-6; 8 nucleotides match TRBD1. This clonotype was sampled from a woman between 40 and 50 years old with COVID-19, enrolled during active disease. CDR3 nucleotide sequence: TGTGCCAGCTGGACAGGGTCGATTAGCGCCTATAATTCACCCCTCCACTTT. It is translated as CASWTGSISAYNSPLHF. Looking up the rest from reference TRBV2 and TRBJ1-6 gives the full variable domain: EPEVTQTPSHQVTQMGQEVILRCVPISNHLYFYWYRQILGQKVEFLVSFYNNEISEKSEIFDDQFSVERPDGSNFTLKIRSTKLEDSAMYFCASWTGSISAYNSPLHFGNGTRLTVT.